The rows below give T cell receptor beta chains drawn from one sample of a study of blood T cell repertoires in COVID-19. Using immunoSEQ multiplex PCR, the repertoire was profiled, and TCRdb retains in-frame clones only, with some absent. The sample records more than 100,000 clones, around 90% being singletons. The sequenced sample consisted of peripheral blood. These TCRs come from a man aged 50 or older in a cohort sampled during active COVID-19. CDR3s include the opening cysteine and the closing phenylalanine or tryptophan. D genes are given only for firm matches. Expanded clones are given a class, and other clones once, few, many or no size at all.

TRBJ2-1 | - | TRBV11-2 | - | TGTGCCAGCAGCTTACTACAGAGCTCCTACAATGAGCAGTTCTTC | CASSLLQSSYNEQFF
TRBJ1-2 | once | TRBV11-2 | - | TGTGCCAGCAGCAGCAGTATGAGTAGCGGCTACACCTTC | CASSSSMSSGYTF
TRBJ1-4 | - | TRBV5-4 | - | TGTGCCAGCAGCTTGGATGCGGTTGGGGAAAAACTGTTTTTT | CASSLDAVGEKLFF
TRBJ1-2 | - | TRBV28 | - | TGTGCCAGCAGTTCCCCCCAGTTCTATGGCTACACCTTC | CASSSPQFYGYTF
TRBJ2-7 | once | TRBV4-1 | - | TGCGCCAGCAGCCAATTCCAGACAGACGGACAGAAGTACTTC | CASSQFQTDGQKYF
TRBJ2-1 | few | TRBV27 | TRBD2 | TGTGCCAGCAGACAACTAGCGGGGGGTTACAATGAGCAGTTCTTC | CASRQLAGGYNEQFF
TRBJ2-1 | - | TRBV6-2/TRBV6-3 | TRBD1 | TGTGCCAGCAGTATATCGACAGGGGGCAATGAGCAGTTCTTC | CASSISTGGNEQFF
TRBJ1-1 | once | TRBV12-3/TRBV12-4 | - | TGTGCCAGCGGAAGGGGTCTCACTGAAGCTTTCTTT | CASGRGLTEAFF
TRBJ2-7 | - | TRBV10-2 | - | TGCGCCAGCGGTAGTGAATCCTACGAGCAGTACTTC | CASGSESYEQYF
TRBJ1-5 | - | TRBV6-5 | - | TGTGCCAGCAGTTACGGGCAGGGGTTCAATCAGCCCCAGCATTTT | CASSYGQGFNQPQHF
TRBJ1-2 | - | TRBV19 | TRBD1 | TGTGCCAGTAGTGTATCAACAGGGGGCTTTAACTATGGCTACACCTTC | CASSVSTGGFNYGYTF
TRBJ1-2 | - | TRBV29-1 | TRBD1 | TGCAGCGTTGCCAGGGGGGACTATGGCTACACCTTC | CSVARGDYGYTF
TRBJ2-1 | - | TRBV27 | - | TGTGCCAGCAGCCCCCGAGGGGGGGCCCGGGGCGTCGACCAGTTCTTC | CASSPRGGARGVDQFF
TRBJ2-3 | - | TRBV28 | TRBD2 | TGTGCCAGCACCCCTGCTAGCGGGGGGCAGTATTTT | CASTPASGGQYF
TRBJ2-3 | - | TRBV3-1/TRBV3-2 | - | TGTGCCAGCAGCTTTAGCGTCGGGGGCACAGATACGCAGTATTTT | CASSFSVGGTDTQYF
TRBJ2-5 | - | TRBV13 | - | TGTGCCAGCAGCTCTCCTCAGGGTCAGGAGACCCAGTACTTC | CASSSPQGQETQYF
TRBJ1-4 | - | TRBV6-5 | TRBD1 | TGTGCCAGCAGTTCCACAGGGGGGGGAAATGAAAAACTGTTTTTT | CASSSTGGGNEKLFF
TRBJ2-6 | - | TRBV19 | - | TGTGCCAGTAGTAACTTTCGCTCTGGGGCCAACGTCCTGACTTTC | CASSNFRSGANVLTF
TRBJ2-3 | - | TRBV9 | TRBD2 | TGTGCCAGCAGCGTAGTGGGCGGGGGGACAGATACGCAGTATTTT | CASSVVGGGTDTQYF
TRBJ1-6 | - | TRBV15 | TRBD1 | TGTGCCACCTCGGGGACAGCGGCTAATTCACCCCTCCACTTT | CATSGTAANSPLHF
TRBJ1-5 | - | TRBV27 | TRBD1 | TGTGCCAGCAGTGAGACAGGGTCGGTTTTTCAGCCCCAGCATTTT | CASSETGSVFQPQHF
TRBJ1-3 | - | TRBV19 | - | TGTGCCAGTAAATTAGACAGCATCTCTGGAAACACCATATATTTT | CASKLDSISGNTIYF
TRBJ2-5 | - | TRBV18 | TRBD2 | TGTGCCAGCTCACCAATCGAGCCCACGGGAGGGACCCAGTACTTC | CASSPIEPTGGTQYF
TRBJ1-1 | - | TRBV28 | - | TGTGCCAGCAGACCGACACCTACTGAAGCTTTCTTT | CASRPTPTEAFF
TRBJ1-6 | - | TRBV6-6 | - | TGTGCCAGCACCCCAAAAGGGGCTACACCCCTCCACTTT | CASTPKGATPLHF
TRBJ2-7 | once | TRBV5-5 | TRBD1 | TGTGCCAGCAGCGGGACCGGGACAGCACCCTACGAGCAGTACTTC | CASSGTGTAPYEQYF
TRBJ2-3 | - | TRBV28 | TRBD1 | TGTGCCAGCAGCGCCAGAACAGGGGCAGATACGCAGTATTTT | CASSARTGADTQYF
TRBJ2-5 | - | TRBV20-1 | TRBD2 | TGCAGTGCTAGTGGTTCTAGCGGGGGACAGGAGACCCAGTACTTC | CSASGSSGGQETQYF
TRBJ2-5 | - | TRBV27 | TRBD2 | TGTGCCAGCAGTCCGGGACTAGCGGGGAAAGAGACCCAGTACTTC | CASSPGLAGKETQYF
TRBJ2-5 | - | TRBV3-1/TRBV3-2 | TRBD2 | TGTGCCAGCAGCCAAGGGGGGGGATCGGGGACCCAGTACTTC | CASSQGGGSGTQYF
TRBJ2-3 | - | TRBV9 | TRBD1 | TGTGCCAGCAGCGTTGCGGGACAGGGGGCCACAGATACGCAGTATTTT | CASSVAGQGATDTQYF
TRBJ1-5 | - | TRBV30 | - | TGTGCCGCGGCTGGGGGGTATCAGCCCCAGCATTTT | CAAAGGYQPQHF
TRBJ2-7 | - | TRBV5-6 | TRBD2 | TGTGCCAGCAGTTCAGCGGGAGGATCCTACGAGCAGTACTTC | CASSSAGGSYEQYF
TRBJ2-3 | - | TRBV5-4 | - | TGTGCCAGCAGCTTGGCCCCAGTCACAGATACGCAGTATTTT | CASSLAPVTDTQYF
TRBJ1-2 | - | TRBV5-1 | - | TGCGCCAGCAGAGCTGTCCTGCAGGGAGGGAGGTCCGGGGGCTACACCTTC | CASRAVLQGGRSGGYTF
TRBJ2-5 | - | TRBV19 | - | TGTGCCAGTAGTAGCCAGGGGGGAAAGGAGACCCAGTACTTC | CASSSQGGKETQYF
TRBJ1-5 | - | TRBV18 | - | TGTGCCAGCTCACAGGGTAGCGCAGATTCACAGCCCCAGCATTTT | CASSQGSADSQPQHF
TRBJ2-5 | - | TRBV6-5 | TRBD2 | TGTGCCAGCAGTTACCGTGCGGGGGGAGAGACCCAGTACTTC | CASSYRAGGETQYF
TRBJ2-3 | - | TRBV6-6 | - | TGTGCCAGCAGCAACGGACGGGACACAGATACGCAGTATTTT | CASSNGRDTDTQYF
TRBJ1-2 | - | TRBV10-3 | - | TGTGCCATCAGTACGGGCAGGGGTGACTATGGCTACACCTTC | CAISTGRGDYGYTF
TRBJ2-5 | - | TRBV9 | - | TGTGCCAGCAGCGCAACCGGGACAAACCAAGAGACCCAGTACTTC | CASSATGTNQETQYF
TRBJ2-3 | - | TRBV20-1 | - | TGCAGTGCTTCAAGCACAGATACGCAGTATTTT | CSASSTDTQYF
TRBJ2-3 | - | TRBV29-1 | TRBD2 | TGCAGCGCCGACAGCGGGGGCACAGATACGCAGTATTTT | CSADSGGTDTQYF
TRBJ2-7 | - | TRBV19 | - | TGTGCCAGTAGTATAGGGGCCGCGTACGAGCAGTACTTC | CASSIGAAYEQYF
TRBJ2-3 | - | TRBV6-5 | - | TGTGCCAGCAGCCGCGCGGGGGCGGGAGATACGCAGTATTTT | CASSRAGAGDTQYF
TRBJ2-1 | - | TRBV5-4 | TRBD2 | TGTGCCAGCAGCTCTCTAGCGGGGGGGCTCAATGAGCAGTTCTTC | CASSSLAGGLNEQFF
TRBJ2-1 | - | TRBV28 | TRBD2 | TGTGCCAGCAGCCGTATTGGGATCGGTAGCGGGGCCAATGAGCAGTTCTTC | CASSRIGIGSGANEQFF
TRBJ1-4 | - | TRBV6-5 | TRBD1 | TGTGCCAGCAGACTTACAGGGGGCGAGTTTGAAAAACTGTTTTTT | CASRLTGGEFEKLFF
TRBJ1-4 | - | TRBV6-6 | - | TGTGCCACCCGACTAGACGGCGCAACTAATGAAAAACTGTTTTTT | CATRLDGATNEKLFF
TRBJ1-4 | - | TRBV10-2 | - | TGCGCCAGCAGTGAGTGGGCTACACAGGGTGAAAAACTGTTTTTT | CASSEWATQGEKLFF
TRBJ1-1 | - | TRBV7-9 | - | TGTGCCAGCAGCCCATGGCAGGGGAGCACTGAAGCTTTCTTT | CASSPWQGSTEAFF